These T cell receptor beta chains were read from a single sample in a study of T-cell reconstitution after alpha-beta-depleted transplantation in children. TCRdb re-derived calls from the PCR reads in MiXCR, one entry per CDR3 protein. The data hold some 500,000 distinct CDR3 sequences, with 15% to 20% observed a single time. Source: PBMCs from the stem cell graft donor, taken from the stem cell graft. These receptor sequences come from a human donor who donated a stem cell graft to a child with acute lymphoblastic leukemia. The CDR3 runs from the conserved cysteine through the conserved F or W. The D gene is left open where the match is weak. Clone size, where shown, is once, few, many, or a class for clones that have expanded.

cdr3_length clone_size j_call d_call v_call cdr3_aa cdr3_nt
17 . TRBJ1-1 . TRBV6-5 CASSYSIRWDMNTEAFF TGTGCCAGCAGTTACTCGATTAGATGGGACATGAACACTGAAGCTTTCTTT
13 . TRBJ2-2 . TRBV29-1 CSVEVVNPGELFF TGCAGCGTTGAAGTGGTCAACCCCGGGGAGCTGTTTTTT
12 . TRBJ2-1 . TRBV30 CARGTYYNEQFF TGTGCCCGCGGGACTTACTACAATGAGCAGTTCTTC
12 . TRBJ2-7 . TRBV27 CASAPRAGEQYF TGTGCCAGTGCCCCCCGAGCGGGCGAGCAGTACTTC
16 few TRBJ1-1 . TRBV5-1 CASSSAGIRLNTEAFF TGCGCCAGCAGCTCCGCCGGGATTAGACTGAACACTGAAGCTTTCTTT
12 few TRBJ2-7 . TRBV12-3/TRBV12-4 CASSISNYEQYF TGTGCCAGCAGTATAAGTAACTACGAGCAGTACTTC
16 few TRBJ2-7 . TRBV10-2 CASTLKWTGGLYEQYF TGCGCCAGCACCCTCAAGTGGACGGGCGGTCTCTACGAGCAGTACTTC
14 . TRBJ2-5 . TRBV18 CASSPGQSGETQYF TGTGCCAGCTCACCAGGGCAGAGTGGAGAGACCCAGTACTTC
14 few TRBJ1-1 . TRBV11-2 CASSWAGGYTEAFF TGTGCCAGCAGTTGGGCAGGCGGGTACACTGAAGCTTTCTTT
12 . TRBJ1-2 . TRBV20-1 CSARPQLYGYTF TGCAGTGCTAGACCGCAACTTTATGGCTACACCTTC
13 . TRBJ2-3 TRBD2 TRBV5-6 CASRLAGLDTQYF TGTGCCAGCAGACTAGCGGGACTAGATACGCAGTATTTT
14 . TRBJ2-7 . TRBV5-6 CASSPAGPQGEQYF TGTGCCAGCAGCCCCGCGGGGCCCCAGGGGGAGCAGTACTTC
12 . TRBJ1-6 . TRBV2 CASIQPGSPLHF TGTGCCAGCATTCAGCCCGGTTCACCCCTCCACTTT
18 few TRBJ2-2 TRBD2 TRBV12-3/TRBV12-4 CASSFPRLAGESGGELFF TGTGCCAGCAGTTTTCCTCGACTAGCGGGAGAGTCGGGCGGGGAGCTGTTTTTT
13 . TRBJ1-5 TRBD1 TRBV6-5 CASSSNRGQPQHF TGTGCCAGCAGTTCAAACAGGGGGCAGCCCCAGCATTTT
12 . TRBJ2-1 . TRBV19 CASSMRGHEQFF TGTGCCAGTAGTATGCGGGGCCATGAGCAGTTCTTC
14 . TRBJ2-3 . TRBV6-5 CASSYSPRTDTQYF TGTGCCAGCAGTTACTCACCCCGGACGGACACGCAGTATTTT
14 few TRBJ2-7 TRBD2 TRBV27 CASSRTSGRIEQYF TGTGCCAGCAGCCGGACTAGCGGGAGAATCGAGCAGTACTTC
13 few TRBJ2-2 . TRBV20-1 CSARDSGTGELFF TGCAGTGCTAGGGACAGTGGGACCGGGGAGCTGTTTTTT
15 . TRBJ2-3 TRBD1 TRBV11-1 CASSFGQGSGYTQYF TGTGCCAGCAGCTTTGGACAGGGGAGCGGATATACGCAGTATTTT
13 . TRBJ2-7 . TRBV20-1 CSARTVSSYEQYF TGCAGTGCGAGGACGGTGAGCTCCTACGAGCAGTACTTC
16 few TRBJ1-1 . TRBV9 CASNPYRESFPLGAFF TGTGCCAGCAACCCATACAGGGAGAGCTTCCCACTAGGAGCTTTCTTT
13 . TRBJ2-3 TRBD2 TRBV20-1 CSARTSGTDTQYF TGCAGTGCTAGAACTAGCGGCACAGATACGCAGTATTTT
14 few TRBJ2-1 TRBD2 TRBV20-1 CSARASTSTYEQFF TGCAGTGCTAGAGCCTCGACTAGCACTTATGAGCAGTTCTTC
15 once TRBJ2-3 . TRBV9 CASSVAGGPRNTQYF TGTGCCAGCAGCGTAGCGGGGGGCCCTCGGAATACGCAGTATTTT
15 . TRBJ1-1 . TRBV7-6 CASSSPTGPNTEAFF TGTGCCAGCAGCTCCCCGACAGGACCGAACACTGAAGCTTTCTTT
16 few TRBJ2-1 . TRBV29-1 CSVDGEEASSYNEQFF TGCAGCGTTGACGGAGAGGAGGCGTCTTCCTACAATGAGCAGTTCTTC
15 . TRBJ1-1 TRBD1 TRBV7-9 CASSLAQGVNTEAFF TGTGCCAGCAGCTTAGCGCAGGGGGTGAACACTGAAGCTTTCTTT